This T cell receptor beta chain derives from a study of T cell changes during pregnancy in multiple sclerosis. Produced via immunoSEQ multiplex PCR; TCRdb's table is partial and in-frame only. The sample consists of tens of thousands of clones, 88% of them appearing once. The V gene end was trimmed by 3 bases and the J gene end by 0 bases; junction bases not matched to a gene: 7. The CDR3 sequence is 16 residues long. Germline CDR1 SGHVS, CDR2 FQNEAQ. The specimen comprised CD8+ T cells from peripheral blood mononuclear cells, sampled after pregnancy. This clonotype was obtained from a female donor in good health, enrolled as a control in a pregnancy study. The chain is built from TRBV7-8 and TRBJ1-1; 7 bases are a match to TRBD1. The CDR3 nucleotides read TGTGCCAGCAGCTTGGGAACGACAGGGATGAACACTGAAGCTTTCTTT. Its protein is CASSLGTTGMNTEAFF.